This record covers a single T cell receptor (beta chain). This clonotype was counted ten times or more. This receptor's antigen is unknown. The input lacks base qualities; no much larger clone sits a single base away. Library prep was done by multiplex PCR. TCRdb lists the instrument as Illumina HiSeq 4000. To build TCR beta libraries, CDR3 regions were amplified by Arm-PCR using iRepertoire HTBI primers. Gel purification was performed on PCR products prior to sequencing. In the source study's methods: Gene usage analysis of CDR3 amino acid clonotypes used the approximately 56 TRBV and some 15 TRBJ segments found across samples. COPE and FqMerger were used to merge filtered high-quality paired reads into contigs. Contigs were aligned with BLAST to IMGT TRBV, TRBD and TRBJ reference genes, and CDR3 was defined per IMGT. Clonotypes above 0.1% frequency were classified as highly expanded clones. Shannon entropy was used to measure repertoire diversity, and the Gini coefficient was used to measure V-J evenness. Clonotypes shared by more than one individual were considered public. Through fastp at Q25 and MiXCR, TCRdb rebuilt clones from the public reads, retaining in-frame beta chains. Rows matching on CDR3 protein sequence are summarized as one entry with the most common DNA and genes. The V and J calls come from TCRdb's annotation, not from the publication. Across this sample there are over 400,000 distinct CDR3 sequences, with 12% to 15% seen only once. The leading ten clones occupy under 20% of the sample.

This record comes from a study of regulatory T cells in long-lasting Graves disease (dated by TCRdb to the early 2020s). In the study overall: Antithyroid drugs had been taken for less than 3 months by newly diagnosed Graves' disease patients. TCR sequencing covered 13 persistent and 20 newly diagnosed Graves' disease patients, some 33 samples in total. Peripheral blood TCR sequencing and RNA sequencing compared persistent Graves' disease patients with newly diagnosed Graves' disease patients. The study was conducted in China and was registered as a clinical trial.

V lost 4 bases and J lost 4 bases; the stretch between them is 15 bases long. CDR1 DFQATT and CDR2 SNEGSKA are derived from the germline V gene (reference sequence). The CDR3 starts with the cysteine, ends with the phenylalanine, and has 14 residues. The only DNA kept is the CDR3, 42 bases in frame from the first base. Points the paper makes about the study in general: Compared with newly diagnosed patients, persistent Graves' disease patients had lower TCR Shannon entropy and fewer highly expanded clones, which suggests clonal expansion. Preferential use of TRBV28, TRBJ1-2 and TRBJ2-5 was observed in persistent disease, whereas TRBV20-1 and TRBJ2-1 were favored in newly diagnosed disease. Sequencing and analysis were restricted to the TCR beta chain. The authors noted that the small sample size was a limitation that may lower accuracy. A larger number of public clonotypes was shared among persistent patients (around 3,000) than among newly diagnosed patients (around 970). Peripheral blood alone was examined, since thyroid tissue, which constituted the primary lesion, could not be accessed.

The sample's time point, from its label and the paper: newly diagnosed GD, antithyroid drugs for less than 3 months. For both TCR sequencing and RNA sequencing, RNA was extracted from PBMCs using TRIzol. The diagnosis of Graves' disease followed American Thyroid Association guidelines. Patients for the study were recruited at an endocrinology department in Xi'an, China. From each patient, about 9 milliliters of peripheral blood was collected into an EDTA anticoagulant tube. PBMCs were isolated by Ficoll Paque Plus density gradient separation without further T cell sorting. An Agilent 2100 Bioanalyzer and agarose gel were used to check RNA quality, while a NanoDrop 2000 measured RNA concentration. Another study also made use of these data, one on T cells in Graves' hyperthyroidism and ophthalmopathy. According to the second study: Stable Graves' hyperthyroidism was defined as the absence of progression to ophthalmopathy over 18 months of follow-up. The hyperthyroidism patients were between 18 and 65 years old and newly diagnosed, with a disease duration of less than 2 months. The study excluded patients with uncontrolled infections, other autoimmune diseases, pregnancy or lactation. Diagnoses were based on clinical symptoms, serum thyroxine and TRAb, thyroid ultrasound and orbital computed tomography. A first-round RT-PCR of the TCR CDR3 used the HTBI primer set with the Qiagen OneStep RT-PCR kit. Most expanded thyroid clonotypes (frequency above 0.001) were also detected in blood, a finding suggesting that blood repertoires may reflect thyroid immune responses. In cross-validation, a model built on a 13 V-J signature told ophthalmopathy apart from stable hyperthyroidism with under 90% sensitivity and about 81% specificity, and in testing the same model reached 80%/75%. In validation, the model predicted progression to ophthalmopathy a median of around six months before onset, with 65% to 71% sensitivity and about 72% specificity. A discovery cohort of about 96 patients, fewer than 50 with Graves' ophthalmopathy and about 58 with stable Graves' hyperthyroidism, was used to find distinguishing TCR V-J signatures. Prospective prediction of ophthalmopathy was tested in an independent validation cohort consisting of some 19 hyperthyroidism patients and around 16 patients who later progressed to ophthalmopathy. The 100 or so discovery patients were randomly split 7:3 into training and test sets. In addition, the study compared T-cell repertoires in thyroid tissue and in blood from about 6 Graves' hyperthyroidism patients. Following sampling, methimazole starting at 30 mg daily was given to hyperthyroidism patients, and high-dose intravenous methylprednisolone was given to ophthalmopathy patients. Libraries were constructed in a second round of multiplex PCR, after which size selection and purification were carried out. Sequencing of the libraries was done on an Illumina HiSeq2000 using paired-end 100 bp reads. Raw data were processed with SOAPnuke, discarding reads with adapters, uncalled bases, mean Phred below 15, or no exact constant-primer or identifier match. High-quality paired reads were merged using COPE v1.2.5, and each unique nucleotide sequence was defined as a clonotype. MiTCR v1.1 was used to align clonotypes to the IMGT TRBV, TRBD and TRBJ reference segments. Analysis was restricted to V-J combinations with a frequency above 0.0001, which covered about 99% of repertoires. A TCS score was defined as the ratio between F50 (clonal expansion) and ExV (chaos), using BLOSUM62-based TCRdist between CDR3 peptides within each V-J. Welch's t-statistics and random forest reduced 500 to 650 V-J features to roughly 13, which were used in a naive Bayes classifier (R e1071). Sample size was not statistically predetermined, and investigators were not blinded to group allocation. The paper describes TCR Vbeta CDR3 sequencing of 120 to 150 peripheral blood samples, made up of about 41 ophthalmopathy patients, roughly 75 hyperthyroidism patients and roughly 17 progressor patients.

This sample comprised peripheral blood mononuclear cells (PBMCs), obtained at new diagnosis, from a patient treated with antithyroid drugs. The sequence is built from TRBV20-1 and TRBJ2-3; the D gene is perhaps TRBD2, on 5 matching bases. The clonotype comes from a woman between 50 and 59 years old with Graves disease. Donor details come from another sample of the same person, matched by shared clones. The nucleotide sequence is given as TGCAGTGCTATCCCGTTGGCGGGTGCAGATACGCAGTATTTT. This gives the protein CSAIPLAGADTQYF.